A selection of T cell receptor beta chains follows, all from one sample in a study of healthy donors' naive CD4 and CD8 T cells. In TCRdb, the reads were re-called with MiXCR into one record per CDR3 protein. Among approximately 200,000 distinct CDR3 sequences listed, 65% to 75% were seen once. The sequenced sample consisted of naive CD4+ and CD8+ T cells sorted from blood, pooled from several donors. Receptor source: a pool of human donors in good health; the sample pools cells from several healthy donors. Each CDR3 is given with its conserved first and last residue.

v_call,j_call,cdr3_aa
TRBV5-1,TRBJ1-1,CASSLEGPDEAFF
TRBV5-1,TRBJ1-2,CASSPEALSGAGYTF
TRBV6-5,TRBJ2-2,CASSPQTSGAGGELFF
TRBV7-2,TRBJ2-5,CASSPPFALLTSGRGRETQYF
TRBV10-2,TRBJ1-1,CASNGMNTEAFF
TRBV27,TRBJ1-6,CASSLSGTGFSSPLHF
TRBV29-1,TRBJ1-1,CSVDGDLNTEAFF
TRBV6-5,TRBJ2-5,CASSDPSTGQETQYF
TRBV6-2/TRBV6-3,TRBJ1-1,CASSYPAVGAFF
TRBV11-2,TRBJ2-6,CASSFRRGSANVLTF
TRBV15,TRBJ2-1,CATSRYGGSLNEQFF
TRBV20-1,TRBJ2-5,CSARGLGLTETQYF
TRBV27,TRBJ2-7,CASSSWTSGRVEQYF
TRBV29-1,TRBJ2-2,CSVDADSTGELFF
TRBV6-5,TRBJ2-1,CASSYSGVRGEQFF
TRBV29-1,TRBJ1-1,CSGASQGEAFF
TRBV29-1,TRBJ2-2,CSAGSKVDSGELFF
TRBV6-1,TRBJ1-2,CASGSPDRSNTF
TRBV29-1,TRBJ1-5,CSARFGASQPQHF
TRBV4-1,TRBJ1-2,CASSQDGGPLYGYTF
TRBV29-1,TRBJ2-7,CSVVVSSYEQYF
TRBV19,TRBJ1-1,CASIREAFF
TRBV6-1,TRBJ1-5,CASSRQGGQPQHF
TRBV19,TRBJ1-1,CASSISGWNTEAFF
TRBV6-2/TRBV6-3,TRBJ1-1,CATRDGGVNTEAFF
TRBV6-5,TRBJ2-5,CASRRLALETQYF
TRBV5-1,TRBJ2-1,CASSLGPSGNQLPYNEQFF
TRBV5-5,TRBJ1-2,CASSQDTGRGPLGYTF
TRBV29-1,TRBJ2-1,CSVERGEAQNEQFF
TRBV19,TRBJ1-1,CASRPTLQGANTEAFF
TRBV29-1,TRBJ2-4,CSVERGIGNIQYF
TRBV12-3/TRBV12-4,TRBJ2-2,CASRPTRTGELFF
TRBV29-1,TRBJ2-1,CSVAWIDYNEQFF
TRBV6-5,TRBJ2-2,CASSYLQGNTGELFF
TRBV20-1,TRBJ1-2,CSATDRSYNYGYTF
TRBV6-1,TRBJ2-1,CASSSAYNEQFF
TRBV19,TRBJ2-1,CASAPGPYNEQFF
TRBV12-3/TRBV12-4,TRBJ1-1,CASTHRAGEDTEAFF
TRBV6-6,TRBJ1-5,CASRTGTGDGQPQHF
TRBV5-4,TRBJ1-1,CASSSGQGTTEAFF
TRBV13,TRBJ2-4,CASSPEGPKNIQYF
TRBV19,TRBJ2-7,CASRAGTYEQYF
TRBV18,TRBJ2-1,CASSLIQGRSYNEQFF
TRBV4-2,TRBJ2-1,CASRLQSNEQFF
TRBV12-3/TRBV12-4,TRBJ2-7,CASGSRTKPGYEQYF
TRBV29-1,TRBJ2-1,CSVEDLGNEQFF
TRBV4-2,TRBJ2-1,CASSQKTGVMNEQFF
TRBV19,TRBJ1-5,CASSIWGTVNSNQPQHF
TRBV6-5,TRBJ2-7,CASSLVIGGPLHEQYF
TRBV4-2,TRBJ2-7,CASSQGVSGTSYEQYF
TRBV19,TRBJ1-2,CASKGGYGYTF
TRBV2,TRBJ2-1,CASSGYSYNEQFF
TRBV6-5,TRBJ1-1,CASSNGQGRRAFF
TRBV30,TRBJ2-1,CAWSVSGIYNEQFF
TRBV29-1,TRBJ1-1,CSIRTDRDFLNTEAFF
TRBV4-3,TRBJ1-5,CASSQDEGLNQPQHF
TRBV27,TRBJ1-2,CASSQRGHGGYTF
TRBV19,TRBJ2-7,CASRSETVSPEQYF
TRBV19,TRBJ1-1,CASSTPGFTEAFF